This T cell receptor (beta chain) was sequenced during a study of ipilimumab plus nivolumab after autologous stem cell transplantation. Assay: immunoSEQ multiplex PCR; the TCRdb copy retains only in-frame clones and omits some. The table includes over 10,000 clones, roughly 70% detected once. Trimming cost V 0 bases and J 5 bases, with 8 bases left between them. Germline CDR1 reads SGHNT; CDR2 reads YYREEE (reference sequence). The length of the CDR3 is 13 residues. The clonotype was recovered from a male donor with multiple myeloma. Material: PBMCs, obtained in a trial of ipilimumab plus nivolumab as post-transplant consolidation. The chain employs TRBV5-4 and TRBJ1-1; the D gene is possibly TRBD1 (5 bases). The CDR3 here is CASSLEEGTEAFF. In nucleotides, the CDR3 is TGTGCCAGCAGCTTGGAGGAGGGGACTGAAGCTTTCTTT.